This T cell receptor (beta chain) was obtained from a study of blood T cells in healthy people across ages. Overall study results and limits: PBMCs went unsorted, and a conclusive naive versus antigen-experienced comparison was therefore prevented. Diversity estimates from one million T cells were considered underestimates.

Concerning this clonotype: Its antigen is unidentified.

At least 7 million PBMCs were isolated per sample. Extractions gave at least 5.5 micrograms of total RNA per sample. A second roughly 6 to 11 cycle PCR used barcoded and J-beta primers. MiXCR, applied by TCRdb to the 5' RACE reads, yields one record per CDR3 protein. The table has about 780,000 distinct CDR3 sequences, 35% to 50% seen once. V lost 10 bases and J 4 bases, leaving 17 bases between the germline ends. This CDR3 is built from 14 residues. CDR1 and CDR2 (germline): MNHEY, SVGEGT. The gene calls are TRBV6-2 or TRBV6-3 and TRBJ1-5; D is unresolved. The sequencing input was blood. The clonotype originates from a man older than 75 in good health. The CDR3 here is CATNDGFSNQPQHF. The CDR3 DNA reads as TGTGCCACCAACGACGGATTCTCAAATCAGCCCCAGCATTTT.